Described below is a single TCR beta chain sequence and its context. The data derive from a study of shared clonotypes between healthy human individuals. TCRdb's copy holds only in-frame clones and misses some; the assay was immunoSEQ multiplex PCR. This table holds 450,000 to 600,000 clones, more than 65% found once. Germline lookup yields CDR1 MNHEY and CDR2 SMNVEV (reference sequence). Trimming stripped 5 bases from V and 4 bases from J, with 6 bases between. CDR3 length equals 12 residues. V and J are TRBV27 and TRBJ2-1; D uncertain. This TCR was sampled from a woman aged 40 to 55 in good health. Some clones in this sample may be carry-over from other donors' samples. Sequencing used PBMCs. As DNA, the CDR3 is TGTGCCAGCAGTAGGCGGTACAATGAGCAGTTCTTC. Protein product: CASSRRYNEQFF.